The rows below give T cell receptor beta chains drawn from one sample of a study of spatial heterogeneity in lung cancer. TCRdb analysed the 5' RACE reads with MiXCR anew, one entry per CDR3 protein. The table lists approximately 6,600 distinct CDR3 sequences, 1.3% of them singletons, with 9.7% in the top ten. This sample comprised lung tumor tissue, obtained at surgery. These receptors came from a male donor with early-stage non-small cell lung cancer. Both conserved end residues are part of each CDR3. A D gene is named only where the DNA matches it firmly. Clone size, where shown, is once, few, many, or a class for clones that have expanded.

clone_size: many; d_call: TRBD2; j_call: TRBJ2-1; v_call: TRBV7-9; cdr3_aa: CASSNLLGTSGRWRGYNEQFF; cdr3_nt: TGTGCCAGCAGCAACCTCCTCGGGACTAGCGGGAGGTGGAGGGGCTACAATGAGCAGTTCTTC
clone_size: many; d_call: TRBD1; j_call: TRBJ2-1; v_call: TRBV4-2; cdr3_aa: CASSLPGTGNEQFF; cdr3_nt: TGTGCCAGCAGCCTTCCCGGGACAGGGAATGAGCAGTTCTTC
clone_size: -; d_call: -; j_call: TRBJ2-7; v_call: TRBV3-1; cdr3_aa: CERRKKGFEQYF; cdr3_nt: TGTGAAAGAAGAAAAAAGGGATTCGAGCAGTACTTC
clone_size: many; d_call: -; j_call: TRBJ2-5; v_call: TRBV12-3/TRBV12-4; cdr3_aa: CASSLGTQTQYF; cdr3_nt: TGTGCCAGCAGTTTGGGGACGCAGACCCAGTACTTC
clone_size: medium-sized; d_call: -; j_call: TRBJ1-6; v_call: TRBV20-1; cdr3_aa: CSARASAGSMDSPLHF; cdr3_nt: TGCAGTGCTAGAGCGTCGGCAGGGAGTATGGATTCACCCCTCCACTTT
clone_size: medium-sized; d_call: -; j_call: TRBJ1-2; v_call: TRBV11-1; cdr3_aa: CASSLMEGAGYTF; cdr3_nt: TGTGCCAGCAGCTTAATGGAGGGAGCCGGCTACACCTTC
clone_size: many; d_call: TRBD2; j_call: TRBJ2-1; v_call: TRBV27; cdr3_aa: CASSLTPLLAGGPYNEQFF; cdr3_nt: TGTGCCAGCAGTTTAACCCCCCTCCTAGCGGGAGGGCCCTACAATGAGCAGTTCTTC
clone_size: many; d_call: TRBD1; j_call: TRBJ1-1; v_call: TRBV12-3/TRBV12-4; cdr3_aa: CASSVFRGVGIAEAFF; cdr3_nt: TGTGCCAGCAGTGTCTTCAGGGGGGTCGGGATCGCTGAAGCTTTCTTT
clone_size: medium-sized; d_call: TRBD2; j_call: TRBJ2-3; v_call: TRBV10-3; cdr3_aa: CAISAPPRGTSGSRVADTQYF; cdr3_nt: TGTGCCATCAGTGCGCCTCCAAGGGGGACTAGCGGGAGCCGGGTGGCAGATACGCAGTATTTT
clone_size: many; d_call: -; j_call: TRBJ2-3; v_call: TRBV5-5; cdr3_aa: CASKPGTSDTQYF; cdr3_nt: TGTGCCTCAAAGCCCGGGACGTCAGATACGCAGTATTTT
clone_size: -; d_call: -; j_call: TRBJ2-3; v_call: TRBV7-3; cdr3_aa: CASSLSASKDTQYF; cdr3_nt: TGTGCCAGCAGCTTAAGCGCCAGCAAAGATACGCAGTATTTT